This entry lists 19 T cell receptor beta chains sequenced from one sample in a study of OX40 agonist ivuxolimab in advanced cancers. The repertoire was sequenced with immunoSEQ multiplex PCR; TCRdb's copy has only in-frame clones and lacks some. The sample shows about 6,100 clones, roughly 80% of them seen only once. The sample here was CD4+ or CD8+ T cells sorted from blood, taken in a trial of the OX40 agonist ivuxolimab. The receptors derive from an adult with an advanced solid tumor such as melanoma, head and neck, liver or kidney cancer.

The gene calls are TRBV30 and TRBJ1-1, with TRBD1 as a possible D gene (5 bases). V lost 0 bases and J lost 6, with 11 bases in between. Germline V gives CDR1 GTSNPN, CDR2 SVGIG (reference sequence). The CDR3 consists of 13 residues. The CDR3 sequence: CAWSVLGGAEAFF. DNA of the CDR3: TGTGCCTGGAGTGTACTGGGGGGGGCTGAAGCTTTCTTT.

The chain has TRBV6-5 and TRBJ2-1; weak D call: TRBD2 (6 bases). The CDR3 has 14 amino acids. The germline gives CDR1 MNHEY, CDR2 SVGAGI. V shed 4 bases and J shed 3 bases, with 10 bases lying between them. The CDR3 DNA sequence: TGTGCCAGCAGTTTGGACTATAACTACAATGAGCAGTTCTTC. Translated, it gives CASSLDYNYNEQFF.

The rearrangement uses TRBV9 and TRBJ2-7; 9 bases map to TRBD2. The V and J ends lost 0 bases and 0 bases, in that order; junction bases with no gene match: 4. The V gene's germline CDR1 is SGDLS and CDR2 YYNGEE. The CDR3 extends over 16 amino acids. In nucleotides, the CDR3 is TGTGCCAGCAGCGTAGCTTCGACTAGCGGCTCCTACGAGCAGTACTTC. Encoded protein: CASSVASTSGSYEQYF. The whole variable domain, filled in from reference TRBV9 and TRBJ2-7, reads DSGVTQTPKHLITATGQRVTLRCSPRSGDLSVYWYQQSLDQGLQFLIQYYNGEERAKGNILERFSAQQFPDLHSELNLSSLELGDSALYFCASSVASTSGSYEQYFGPGTRLTVT.

The chain employs TRBV13 and TRBJ1-1; no reliable D call. Germline CDR1 and CDR2: PRHDT and FYEKMQ (reference sequence). V was clipped by 2 bases and J by 7 bases, with 5 bases between them. There are 11 residues in the CDR3. The CDR3 spells CASSLNHEAFF. The CDR3, as DNA: TGTGCCAGCAGCTTAAATCATGAAGCTTTCTTT.

The chain uses TRBV6-5 and TRBJ2-6; D unresolved. From germline, CDR1 is MNHEY and CDR2 SVGAGI. V dropped 2 bases and J dropped 2 bases, with 4 bases sitting between them. The CDR3 is made up of 14 amino acids. CDR3 sequence: CASSYTAGANVLTF. In nucleotides, the CDR3 is TGTGCCAGCAGTTACACAGCTGGGGCCAACGTCCTGACTTTC.

The rearrangement joins TRBV6-5 to TRBJ1-1, with D possibly TRBD1 on 6 matching bases. Germline V lookup: CDR1 MNHEY, CDR2 SVGAGI. V lost 5 bases, J lost 0 bases, and 10 bases lay in between. The CDR3 is made up of 14 amino acids. DNA of the CDR3: TGTGCCAGCAGTAGACAGGCATTGAACACTGAAGCTTTCTTT. Translated: CASSRQALNTEAFF.

The J gene is TRBJ2-7, the V gene TRBV5-1; possibly TRBD1 for D (6 bases). Germline lookup yields CDR1 SGHRS and CDR2 YFSETQ. This CDR3 is 12 amino acids long. Trimming removed 4 bases at V and 6 bases at J, with 11 bases between. CDR3 DNA sequence: TGCGCCAGCAGCCCGGGACACGGCGAGCAGTACTTC. Its translation: CASSPGHGEQYF.

The chain combines TRBV19 with TRBJ2-5; 9 nucleotides align to TRBD2. The germline V gene has CDR1 LNHDA and CDR2 SQIVND (reference sequence). The CDR3 covers 15 residues. The V segment lost 3 bases and the J segment 2 bases; nucleotides outside the gene matches: 4. The CDR3 loop is CASSIAGGGQETQYF. CDR3 bases: TGTGCCAGTAGTATCGCGGGGGGGGGTCAAGAGACCCAGTACTTC.

This chain links TRBV7-9 with TRBJ2-1; tentatively, D is TRBD2 (5 bases). CDR3 length: 15 residues. Trimming stripped 5 bases from V and 2 bases from J, with 13 bases between. Germline V gene lookup returns CDR1 SEHNR and CDR2 FQNEAQ (reference sequence). In DNA form, the CDR3 reads TGTGCCAGCAGCCCCGATAGCGCTCCCTACAATGAGCAGTTCTTC. Translating gives CASSPDSAPYNEQFF.

The V gene is TRBV28, the J gene TRBJ2-3; 9 nucleotides align to TRBD2. Looked up from germline, CDR1 is MDHEN and CDR2 is SYDVKM. This CDR3 comprises 17 residues. V dropped 6 bases and J dropped 0; count of bases not matched to a gene: 10. In nucleotides, the CDR3 is TGTGCCAGCAGCCTAGCGGGAAGAAGCTCTAGCACAGATACGCAGTATTTT. Encoded protein: CASSLAGRSSSTDTQYF.

Notes on this clone: The same CDR3 arises from other DNA sequences in this sample as well. DNA for the CDR3: TGCGCCAGCAGCTTGGCCGGGGGAAACACTGAAGCTTTCTTT. Its translation: CASSLAGGNTEAFF. This rearrangement joins TRBV5-1 to TRBJ1-1, with D perhaps TRBD1 (5 bases). The CDR3 consists of 14 residues. The germline CDR1 and CDR2 sequences are SGHRS and YFSETQ. V was cut by 0 bases and J by 2 bases, with 8 bases left in between.

This sequence joins TRBV5-8 and TRBJ1-4; 7 bases align to TRBD1. The CDR3 has 17 amino acids. The J segment lost 8 bases and the V segment lost 3 bases, leaving 16 bases of the junction unmatched. Germline V gene sequence: CDR1 SGHTS, CDR2 YDEGEE. The CDR3 nucleotides are TGTGCCAGCAGCTGGATACAGGGGCCCCAATATGGGGAAAAACTGTTTTTT. Protein: CASSWIQGPQYGEKLFF.

The gene calls are TRBV19 and TRBJ2-3; D not resolved. This CDR3 has 11 residues. Deletions cut 3 bases from V and 5 bases from J, with 3 bases between. Per germline, CDR1 LNHDA and CDR2 SQIVND (reference sequence). The CDR3, as DNA: TGTGCCAGTAGTATTGGAGATACGCAGTATTTT. Protein product: CASSIGDTQYF. The full variable domain, with the rest looked up from reference TRBV19 and TRBJ2-3, is DGGITQSPKYLFRKEGQNVTLSCEQNLNHDAMYWYRQDPGQGLRLIYYSQIVNDFQKGDIAEGYSVSREKKESFPLTVTSAQKNPTAFYLCASSIGDTQYFGPGTRLTVL.

This clone was found a few times. This rearrangement joins TRBV6-5 to TRBJ1-2; D remains unclear. The CDR3 length is 14 residues. V lost 0 bases, J lost 6 bases, and 11 bases lay in between. Per germline, CDR1 MNHEY and CDR2 SVGAGI. For the CDR3, the DNA is TGTGCCAGCAGTTACTCCCTACTGCGGAATGGCTACACCTTC. Translated, it gives CASSYSLLRNGYTF.

The chain uses TRBV5-4 and TRBJ2-2; D possibly corresponds to TRBD2 (6 bases). The CDR3 is 16 residues long. The V end was cut by 4 bases, the J end by 5 bases, with 18 bases between. CDR1 and CDR2 from the germline V gene are SGHNT and YYREEE (reference sequence). CDR3 loop: CASSLGTPGETGELFF. Here the CDR3 DNA reads TGTGCCAGCAGCCTCGGGACTCCGGGGGAGACCGGGGAGCTGTTTTTT.

This clone was seen just once. CDR3 residues: CASSIIGGSSYEQYF. As DNA, the CDR3 is TGTGCCAGTAGTATCATAGGCGGGAGCTCCTACGAGCAGTACTTC. The chain links TRBV19 to TRBJ2-7; 7 bases line up with TRBD2. The ends lost 3 bases at V and 0 bases at J; junction bases unmatched: 5. Germline V gene sequence: CDR1 LNHDA, CDR2 SQIVND (reference sequence). This CDR3 region has 15 residues.

In this sample, this clone turned up once. The CDR3 nucleotides read TGCGCCAGCAGTCAAGGGACTGCCGCTCCAGATACGCAGTATTTT. This encodes CASSQGTAAPDTQYF. V gene TRBV23-1 combines with J gene TRBJ2-3; D might be TRBD2 (6 bases). TRBV23-1 is an ORF; its function is uncertain. CDR3 length: 15 residues. V lost 2 bases and J 4 bases, leaving 13 bases between the germline ends.

The V gene is TRBV7-9, the J gene TRBJ1-6, with D hard to call. The CDR3 is 15 residues long. The germline CDR1 and CDR2 sequences are SEHNR and FQNEAQ (reference sequence). V dropped 1 base and J dropped 7 bases, with 11 bases sitting between them. The CDR3 loop reads CASSLETSRNSPLHF. DNA for the CDR3: TGTGCCAGCAGCTTAGAGACCAGCCGCAATTCACCCCTCCACTTT.

This clone is deemed hyperexpanded. The chain links TRBV28 to TRBJ1-1; D perhaps matches TRBD1 (5 bases). The germline gives CDR1 MDHEN, CDR2 SYDVKM. The CDR3 totals 13 residues. Deletions cut 10 bases from V and 3 bases from J, with 15 bases between. The CDR3 spells CAISFQGYTEAFF. The CDR3 nucleotides read TGTGCCATATCATTTCAGGGATACACTGAAGCTTTCTTT.